This T cell receptor (beta chain) was recovered during a study of blood T cell repertoires in COVID-19 (dated by TCRdb to between 2020 and 2021). A note on the overall study: The collaborator samples originated in the United States, Italy and Spain and spanned the acute and convalescent phases of COVID-19. The material from the prospective study consisted of cDNA or gDNA derived from T cells, B-cell-depleted T cells, or PBMCs. Subjects who had been exposed to COVID-19, were actively infected with it, or had recovered from it provided the deeply sampled blood TCRbeta repertoires that made up the dataset. The repertoires were released in a freely available public database meant as a resource for research on the immune response to SARS-CoV-2. The samples were drawn from two sources: the first 160 participants of the ongoing ImmuneRACE study, and about 1,300 subjects contributed by 6 global collaborators. A de-identified subject ID, COVID-19 status, age in years and sex were almost always included in the sample metadata. HLA class I and class II types, where available, came from metadata supplied by the sample provider rather than from assay-based typing.

On this clone itself: This clone's antigen is unknown. No quality values exist for individual bases; no much larger clone is one base distant.

Whole blood was collected in K2EDTA tubes by collaborating institutions according to the institutions' own protocols. For TCRbeta analysis, collaborators shipped samples as frozen whole blood, isolated PBMCs, or DNA extracted from either of those sample types. Study-wide findings and limitations: The amount of clinical and demographic metadata varied by source and participant and was provided uncurated.

The cysteine opens and the phenylalanine closes a CDR3 of 11 amino acids. The only DNA kept is the CDR3, 33 bases in frame from the first base. Trimmed from V: 7 bases; trimmed from J: 8 bases; junction bases lacking a gene match: 4. CDR1 and CDR2 (LNHDA, SQIVND) derive from the germline V gene (reference sequence). TCRbeta CDR3 regions were amplified from genomic DNA using the immunoSEQ Assay, a bias-controlled multiplex PCR. The original pipeline was this. Within the assay, amplification of reference gene primers was used to estimate how many nucleated cells each sample contained. To quantify the absolute abundance of each unique TCRbeta CDR3 rearrangement, sequence reads were collapsed and filtered. For each sample, productive Simpson clonality was calculated by taking the square root of Simpson's diversity index across productive rearrangements. Drawn from immuneACCESS, this table holds only the in-frame rearrangements with V and J called that TCRdb kept. Clones are partly lost; checked studies trace under half to an unresolved V gene and leave the rest unexplained. The V and J calls and the clone size are those of that table, but D and trimming were determined from the DNA. Counted in this sample were 130,000 to 150,000 clones; 84% of them appeared once. The biggest ten clones account for 30% to 45% of the sample.

The receptor was isolated from a human donor in a cohort sampled during active COVID-19. Sequenced input: peripheral blood. Recombination linked TRBV19 to TRBJ1-2; TRBD1 matches 7 bases in the middle. Here is the DNA: TGTGCCAGTACGCACAGGGGCGGCTACACCTTC. Its protein product is CASTHRGGYTF.